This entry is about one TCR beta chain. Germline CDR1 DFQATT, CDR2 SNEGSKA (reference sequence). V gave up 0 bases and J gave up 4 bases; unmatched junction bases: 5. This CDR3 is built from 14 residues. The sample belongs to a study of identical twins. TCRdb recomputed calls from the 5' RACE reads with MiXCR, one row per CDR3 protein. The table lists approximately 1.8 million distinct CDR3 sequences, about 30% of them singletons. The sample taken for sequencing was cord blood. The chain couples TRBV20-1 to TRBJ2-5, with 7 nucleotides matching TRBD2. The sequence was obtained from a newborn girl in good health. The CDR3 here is CSARDRAGVETQYF. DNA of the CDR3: TGCAGTGCTAGAGATAGGGCGGGAGTAGAGACCCAGTACTTC.